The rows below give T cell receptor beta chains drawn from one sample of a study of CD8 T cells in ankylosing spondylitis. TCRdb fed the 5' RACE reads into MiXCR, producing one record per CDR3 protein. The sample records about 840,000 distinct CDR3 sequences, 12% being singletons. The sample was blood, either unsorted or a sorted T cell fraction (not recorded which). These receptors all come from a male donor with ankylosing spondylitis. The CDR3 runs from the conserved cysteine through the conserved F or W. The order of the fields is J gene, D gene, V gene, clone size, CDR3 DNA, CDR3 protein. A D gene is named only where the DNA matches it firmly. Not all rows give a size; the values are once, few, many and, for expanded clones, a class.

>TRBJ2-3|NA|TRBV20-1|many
TGCAGTGTACGAGGGCATACGCAGTATTTT
CSVRGHTQYF
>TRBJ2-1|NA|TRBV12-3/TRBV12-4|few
TGTGCCAGCGTAAGCGGGTACAATGAGCAGTTCTTC
CASVSGYNEQFF
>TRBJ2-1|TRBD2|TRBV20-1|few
TGCAGTGCTAGCGGGAGGGCTTTTTTTTTTGAGCAGTTCTTC
CSASGRAFFFEQFF
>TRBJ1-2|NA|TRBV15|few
TGTGCCACCAGCGTCCGGAAAACCGCCCCCTATGGCTACACCTTC
CATSVRKTAPYGYTF
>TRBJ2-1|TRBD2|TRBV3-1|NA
TGTGCCAGCAGCCGAGGACTAGCGGGGTACTACAATGAGCAGTTCTTC
CASSRGLAGYYNEQFF
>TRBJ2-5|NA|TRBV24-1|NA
TGTGCCACCGCTTCGGACAGCAACCCGGGGGTCCAGTACTTC
CATASDSNPGVQYF
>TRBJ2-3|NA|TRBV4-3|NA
TGCGCCAGCAGCCAGGACCAGCGGGTGCCGGGGGATACGCAGTATTTT
CASSQDQRVPGDTQYF
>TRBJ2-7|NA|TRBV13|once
TGTGCCAGCAGCTTATGGCGGGACGAAGGGCGCTACGAGCAGTACTTC
CASSLWRDEGRYEQYF
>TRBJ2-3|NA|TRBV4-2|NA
TGTGCCAGCAGCCAAAGGGACTCGGGGCGACCCACAGATACGCAGTATTTT
CASSQRDSGRPTDTQYF
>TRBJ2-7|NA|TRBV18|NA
TGTGCCAGCTCACCACGGGGGTCAGGGGCCTCCTCCTACGAGCAGTACTTC
CASSPRGSGASSYEQYF
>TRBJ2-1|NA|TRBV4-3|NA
TGCGCCAGCAGCCAAGGACTTCACAATGAGCAGTTCTTC
CASSQGLHNEQFF